The 6 T cell receptor beta chains reported below all come from one sample, sequenced in a study of T cell responses to AZD1222 COVID-19 vaccine. TCRdb's table, derived via immunoSEQ multiplex PCR, lists solely in-frame clones and lacks some. Altogether 30,000 to 35,000 clones are present, about 88% being singletons, with the ten largest covering 6.8%. The sample was peripheral blood, taken on day 0 of AZD1222 vaccination. The receptors were sampled from an adult in good health.

The V call is TRBV9, the J call TRBJ2-1, with 12 bases lining up with TRBD2. With 4 bases clipped from V and 1 base from J, the junction kept 12 bases outside the gene matches. Germline V gene sequence: CDR1 SGDLS, CDR2 YYNGEE. The CDR3 covers 19 residues. The CDR3 protein is CASSPQGLAGGTSYNEQFF. The CDR3, as DNA: TGTGCCAGCAGCCCCCAGGGGCTAGCGGGGGGGACGTCCTACAATGAGCAGTTCTTC.

This clone has just a few counts. This chain joins TRBV11-2 and TRBJ1-3; D is ambiguous. The CDR3 spans 11 residues. Trimming cost V 4 bases and J 7 bases, with 5 bases left between them. The germline V gene encodes CDR1 SGHAT and CDR2 FQNNGV. The CDR3 DNA reads as TGTGCCAGCAGCTCTAAGAACACCATATATTTT. Amino acid sequence: CASSSKNTIYF. Filled out from reference TRBV11-2 and TRBJ1-3, the complete variable domain reads EAGVAQSPRYKIIEKRQSVAFWCNPISGHATLYWYQQILGQGPKLLIQFQNNGVVDDSQLPKDRFSAERLKGVDSTLKIQPAKLEDSAVYLCASSSKNTIYFGEGSWLTVV.

The chain couples TRBV28 to TRBJ2-3, with D possibly TRBD2 on 6 matching bases. Germline values: CDR1 MDHEN, CDR2 SYDVKM. The CDR3 covers 14 residues. The V and J ends lost 6 bases and 0 bases respectively, with 10 bases between them. The chain's CDR3 is CASRTGVSTDTQYF. For the CDR3, the DNA is TGTGCCAGCAGGACGGGGGTTAGCACAGATACGCAGTATTTT.

V is TRBV4-3 and J is TRBJ2-3, with a weak D call TRBD2 (6 bases). V was pared by 0 bases and J by 0 bases, with 13 bases between. The length of the CDR3 is 17 residues. Germline V lookup: CDR1 LGHNA, CDR2 YSLEER. Written as DNA, the CDR3 is TGCGCCAGCAGCCAAGATACGGGGGTGTTAAGCACAGATACGCAGTATTTT. This gives the protein CASSQDTGVLSTDTQYF.

This clone has only a few counts. The chain has TRBV7-9 and TRBJ1-2; D uncertain. Trimming shortened V by 1 base and J by 4 bases, and 13 bases separated the two germline ends. This CDR3 region has 15 residues. Germline-derived CDR1 and CDR2 are SEHNR and FQNEAQ (reference sequence). The CDR3 nucleotides are TGTGCCAGCAGCTTAGGGCCGCAAACTGGCTATGGCTACACCTTC. Its translation: CASSLGPQTGYGYTF.

This rearrangement joins TRBV5-1 to TRBJ2-3; maybe TRBD2 (6 bases). The CDR3 totals 14 residues. Germline CDR1 reads SGHRS; CDR2 reads YFSETQ. Trimming stripped 2 bases from V and 4 bases from J, with 11 bases between. The chain's CDR3 is CASSFKGGADTQYF. The CDR3 DNA reads as TGCGCCAGCAGCTTCAAAGGAGGGGCAGATACGCAGTATTTT.